This record concerns one T cell receptor beta chain sequence. The antigen is undetermined. Using immunoSEQ multiplex PCR, the repertoire was profiled, and TCRdb retains in-frame clones only, with some absent. The data contain more than 60,000 clones, just under 75% of them singletons. The data were taken from a study of vaccination effects on CD4 cells after COVID-19. Following 10 days of culture, CD4+ T cells were isolated. Two-dose BNT162b2 or mRNA-1273 vaccination was given to participants. IL-2 medium took the place of half the medium on both days 3 and 7. CDR1 is SGDLS, CDR2 YYNGEE, per germline. The CDR3 has 16 residues. Unmatched junction bases numbered 5, after V lost 0 bases and J lost 2 bases.

The chain is built from TRBV9 and TRBJ1-5, with TRBD1 identical over 7 bases. This sample comprised CD4+ T cells from PBMCs cultured without peptide, obtained after COVID-19 vaccination. This TCR derives from a human donor who received a COVID-19 vaccine. In DNA form, the CDR3 reads TGTGCCAGCAGCGTAGATCCAGGGGGTGGCAATCAGCCCCAGCATTTT. It codes for CASSVDPGGGNQPQHF.